This is a list of T cell receptor beta chains from one sample in a study of blood T cell repertoires in COVID-19. Clones were sequenced by immunoSEQ multiplex PCR, and TCRdb holds only the in-frame ones, with some missing. This sample has fewer than 350,000 clones; around 81% occur once, and the top ten carry 2.5% to 3.5%. Sequencing was done on a sample of peripheral blood. These receptors were collected from an older woman with active or convalescent COVID-19. The CDR3 runs from the conserved cysteine through the conserved F or W. The order of the fields is V gene, J gene, D gene, clone size, CDR3 protein, CDR3 DNA. D genes are given only for firm matches. Clone size is stated in some rows and not others, as once, few, many or a class when expanded.

v_gene: TRBV18; j_gene: TRBJ2-1; d_gene: NA; abundance: NA; CDR3aa: CASSPDSGWNEQFF; CDR3nt: TGTGCCAGCTCACCGGACAGTGGTTGGAATGAGCAGTTCTTC
v_gene: TRBV4-3; j_gene: TRBJ2-5; d_gene: TRBD1; abundance: NA; CDR3aa: CASSQERAQGAPSETQYF; CDR3nt: TGCGCCAGCAGCCAAGAGAGGGCTCAGGGGGCCCCCTCGGAGACCCAGTACTTC
v_gene: TRBV18; j_gene: TRBJ1-2; d_gene: NA; abundance: NA; CDR3aa: CASQAEFGNYGYTF; CDR3nt: TGTGCCAGCCAAGCGGAGTTCGGAAACTATGGCTACACCTTC
v_gene: TRBV5-1; j_gene: TRBJ2-3; d_gene: TRBD2; abundance: NA; CDR3aa: CASSLRLAGGLTDTQYF; CDR3nt: TGCGCCAGCAGCTTGAGACTAGCGGGGGGCCTCACAGATACGCAGTATTTT
v_gene: TRBV12-3/TRBV12-4; j_gene: TRBJ1-5; d_gene: NA; abundance: NA; CDR3aa: CASSRDIQPQHF; CDR3nt: TGTGCCAGCAGCAGGGACATTCAGCCCCAGCATTTT
v_gene: TRBV7-2; j_gene: TRBJ2-5; d_gene: TRBD2; abundance: NA; CDR3aa: CASSPSSGGETQYF; CDR3nt: TGTGCCAGCAGCCCCAGTTCCGGGGGGGAGACCCAGTACTTC
v_gene: TRBV6-5; j_gene: TRBJ2-2; d_gene: NA; abundance: NA; CDR3aa: CASSYEGLQDTGELFF; CDR3nt: TGTGCCAGCAGTTACGAGGGACTTCAAGACACCGGGGAGCTGTTTTTT
v_gene: TRBV5-4; j_gene: TRBJ2-3; d_gene: NA; abundance: NA; CDR3aa: CASSGGPSTGTDTQYF; CDR3nt: TGTGCCAGCAGCGGAGGCCCTTCAACGGGCACAGATACGCAGTATTTT
v_gene: TRBV12-3/TRBV12-4; j_gene: TRBJ1-2; d_gene: NA; abundance: once; CDR3aa: CASSLGGDNGYTF; CDR3nt: TGTGCCAGCAGTTTAGGGGGGGATAATGGCTACACCTTC
v_gene: TRBV15; j_gene: TRBJ2-3; d_gene: TRBD2; abundance: NA; CDR3aa: CATSRDRSSGGPTDTQYF; CDR3nt: TGTGCCACCAGCAGAGATAGGTCTAGCGGGGGGCCCACAGATACGCAGTATTTT
v_gene: TRBV3-1/TRBV3-2; j_gene: TRBJ1-5; d_gene: NA; abundance: NA; CDR3aa: CASSQGRGNQPQHF; CDR3nt: TGTGCCAGCAGCCAAGGCAGGGGAAATCAGCCCCAGCATTTT
v_gene: TRBV20-1; j_gene: TRBJ1-1; d_gene: NA; abundance: NA; CDR3aa: CSARAEARAFF; CDR3nt: TGCAGTGCTAGGGCGGAGGCGCGGGCTTTCTTT
v_gene: TRBV19; j_gene: TRBJ2-1; d_gene: NA; abundance: NA; CDR3aa: CASSRTPSYNEQFF; CDR3nt: TGTGCCAGTAGTAGGACACCTTCCTACAATGAGCAGTTCTTC
v_gene: TRBV18; j_gene: TRBJ1-6; d_gene: NA; abundance: NA; CDR3aa: CASSPPVGDRDSPLHF; CDR3nt: TGTGCCAGCTCACCACCGGTAGGGGATCGTGATTCACCCCTCCACTTT
v_gene: TRBV21-1; j_gene: TRBJ1-2; d_gene: NA; abundance: NA; CDR3aa: CASPDRDYGYTF; CDR3nt: TGTGCCAGCCCGGACAGAGACTATGGCTACACCTTC
v_gene: TRBV10-3; j_gene: TRBJ1-5; d_gene: NA; abundance: NA; CDR3aa: CAISPDTSNQPQHF; CDR3nt: TGTGCCATCAGTCCGGACACATCCAATCAGCCCCAGCATTTT
v_gene: TRBV6-5; j_gene: TRBJ2-1; d_gene: TRBD2; abundance: NA; CDR3aa: CASTPPGGGPDEQFF; CDR3nt: TGTGCCAGCACCCCGCCCGGGGGGGGCCCCGATGAGCAGTTCTTC
v_gene: TRBV5-1; j_gene: TRBJ1-4; d_gene: TRBD1; abundance: NA; CDR3aa: CASSEPGQDLVGNEKLFF; CDR3nt: TGCGCCAGCAGCGAACCGGGACAGGACCTGGTGGGGAATGAAAAACTGTTTTTT
v_gene: TRBV7-8; j_gene: TRBJ1-5; d_gene: NA; abundance: NA; CDR3aa: CASSPRGNRAQPQHF; CDR3nt: TGTGCCAGCAGCCCTCGCGGTAACAGGGCTCAGCCCCAGCATTTT
v_gene: TRBV5-1; j_gene: TRBJ1-2; d_gene: TRBD1; abundance: NA; CDR3aa: CASSGTGTASYTF; CDR3nt: TGCGCCAGCAGCGGAACCGGGACAGCCAGCTACACCTTC
v_gene: TRBV3-1/TRBV3-2; j_gene: TRBJ2-5; d_gene: NA; abundance: NA; CDR3aa: CASSQAGKETQYF; CDR3nt: TGTGCCAGCAGCCAAGCGGGGAAAGAGACCCAGTACTTC
v_gene: TRBV2; j_gene: TRBJ1-1; d_gene: NA; abundance: few; CDR3aa: CASSEDVYTEAFF; CDR3nt: TGTGCCAGCAGTGAAGATGTATACACTGAAGCTTTCTTT
v_gene: TRBV6-5; j_gene: TRBJ1-5; d_gene: NA; abundance: NA; CDR3aa: CASSSGQSNQPQHF; CDR3nt: TGTGCCAGCAGTTCCGGACAGAGCAATCAGCCCCAGCATTTT
v_gene: TRBV9; j_gene: TRBJ2-7; d_gene: NA; abundance: NA; CDR3aa: CASSPGGEQYF; CDR3nt: TGTGCCAGCTCCCCCGGAGGAGAGCAGTACTTC
v_gene: TRBV3-1/TRBV3-2; j_gene: TRBJ1-4; d_gene: TRBD1; abundance: NA; CDR3aa: CASSQALTGEKLFF; CDR3nt: TGTGCCAGCAGCCAAGCTTTGACAGGGGAAAAACTGTTTTTT
v_gene: TRBV6-1; j_gene: TRBJ2-5; d_gene: TRBD2; abundance: NA; CDR3aa: CASSELAGVPIETQYF; CDR3nt: TGTGCCAGCAGTGAACTAGCGGGGGTCCCGATCGAGACCCAGTACTTC
v_gene: TRBV6-4; j_gene: TRBJ2-2; d_gene: TRBD2; abundance: NA; CDR3aa: CASSDARGGLTGELFF; CDR3nt: TGTGCCAGCAGTGACGCGCGGGGGGGCCTCACCGGGGAGCTGTTTTTT
v_gene: TRBV5-4; j_gene: TRBJ2-5; d_gene: TRBD2; abundance: NA; CDR3aa: CASSHILAGGQKTQYF; CDR3nt: TGTGCCAGCAGCCACATACTAGCGGGGGGGCAGAAGACCCAGTACTTC
v_gene: TRBV6-5; j_gene: TRBJ1-4; d_gene: NA; abundance: NA; CDR3aa: CASRKTGMREEKLFF; CDR3nt: TGTGCCAGCAGGAAAACAGGGATGAGAGAAGAAAAACTGTTTTTT
v_gene: TRBV5-6; j_gene: TRBJ2-3; d_gene: NA; abundance: NA; CDR3aa: CASSADYFAQYF; CDR3nt: TGTGCCAGCAGCGCGGACTATTTTGCGCAGTATTTT
v_gene: TRBV18; j_gene: TRBJ1-6; d_gene: TRBD1; abundance: once; CDR3aa: CASSRGTGASSYNSPLHF; CDR3nt: TGTGCCAGCTCACGTGGGACAGGGGCCTCCTCCTATAATTCACCCCTCCACTTT
v_gene: TRBV30; j_gene: TRBJ1-6; d_gene: TRBD1; abundance: NA; CDR3aa: CAWSSDGTGGLDSPLHF; CDR3nt: TGTGCCTGGAGTTCGGATGGGACAGGGGGCCTGGATTCACCCCTCCACTTT
v_gene: TRBV5-5; j_gene: TRBJ2-5; d_gene: NA; abundance: NA; CDR3aa: CASSLGQLQETQYF; CDR3nt: TGTGCCAGCAGCTTGGGGCAGTTACAAGAGACCCAGTACTTC
v_gene: TRBV2; j_gene: TRBJ2-2; d_gene: NA; abundance: NA; CDR3aa: CASSNSRQENTGELFF; CDR3nt: TGTGCCAGCAGTAATAGTAGGCAGGAGAACACCGGGGAGCTGTTTTTT
v_gene: TRBV4-3; j_gene: TRBJ2-3; d_gene: TRBD2; abundance: once; CDR3aa: CASSQRTSGGAADTQYF; CDR3nt: TGCGCCAGCAGCCAAAGGACTAGCGGGGGGGCCGCAGATACGCAGTATTTT
v_gene: TRBV7-2; j_gene: TRBJ2-7; d_gene: TRBD2; abundance: NA; CDR3aa: CASSSRTSGVYEQYF; CDR3nt: TGTGCCAGCAGCTCAAGGACTAGCGGGGTGTACGAGCAGTACTTC
v_gene: TRBV7-9; j_gene: TRBJ2-7; d_gene: TRBD2; abundance: NA; CDR3aa: CASGSQAGWEEQYF; CDR3nt: TGTGCCAGCGGCTCTCAAGCGGGGTGGGAAGAGCAGTACTTC
v_gene: TRBV30; j_gene: TRBJ1-2; d_gene: NA; abundance: few; CDR3aa: CAWSEDSSSYGYTF; CDR3nt: TGTGCCTGGAGTGAGGACAGTTCTTCGTATGGCTACACCTTC
v_gene: TRBV11-1; j_gene: TRBJ2-7; d_gene: NA; abundance: NA; CDR3aa: CASSLAGSYEQYF; CDR3nt: TGTGCCAGCAGCTTAGCGGGGAGCTACGAGCAGTACTTC
v_gene: TRBV9; j_gene: TRBJ2-5; d_gene: NA; abundance: NA; CDR3aa: CASSVAWSKETQYF; CDR3nt: TGTGCCAGCAGCGTAGCTTGGTCTAAAGAGACCCAGTACTTC
v_gene: TRBV7-9; j_gene: TRBJ2-5; d_gene: NA; abundance: NA; CDR3aa: CASSLDAGYEETQYF; CDR3nt: TGTGCCAGCAGCTTAGATGCGGGTTATGAAGAGACCCAGTACTTC
v_gene: TRBV7-9; j_gene: TRBJ2-1; d_gene: NA; abundance: NA; CDR3aa: CATDNEQFF; CDR3nt: TGTGCCACCGACAATGAGCAGTTCTTC
v_gene: TRBV5-4; j_gene: TRBJ2-7; d_gene: TRBD1; abundance: NA; CDR3aa: CASSLQGAYEQYF; CDR3nt: TGTGCCAGCAGCTTGCAGGGGGCCTACGAGCAGTACTTC
v_gene: TRBV25-1; j_gene: TRBJ1-6; d_gene: NA; abundance: NA; CDR3aa: CASMGHPGGNSPLHF; CDR3nt: TGTGCCAGCATGGGACACCCGGGGGGGAATTCACCCCTCCACTTT
v_gene: TRBV13; j_gene: TRBJ1-1; d_gene: NA; abundance: NA; CDR3aa: CASSLQGTNTEAFF; CDR3nt: TGTGCCAGCAGCTTGCAGGGAACTAACACTGAAGCTTTCTTT
v_gene: TRBV10-1; j_gene: TRBJ1-4; d_gene: TRBD1; abundance: NA; CDR3aa: CASSGDRAF; CDR3nt: TGCGCCAGCAGTGGAGACAGGGCTTTT
v_gene: TRBV4-1; j_gene: TRBJ2-1; d_gene: TRBD2; abundance: NA; CDR3aa: CASSQGLADYNEQFF; CDR3nt: TGCGCCAGCAGCCAGGGACTAGCGGACTACAATGAGCAGTTCTTC
v_gene: TRBV28; j_gene: TRBJ1-5; d_gene: TRBD1; abundance: NA; CDR3aa: CASRAGQTSNQPQHF; CDR3nt: TGTGCCAGCAGGGCGGGACAGACTTCCAATCAGCCCCAGCATTTT
v_gene: TRBV10-1; j_gene: TRBJ1-6; d_gene: NA; abundance: NA; CDR3aa: CASITERGGNSPLHF; CDR3nt: TGCGCCAGCATTACCGAGCGGGGAGGTAATTCACCCCTCCACTTT
v_gene: TRBV5-1; j_gene: TRBJ1-1; d_gene: TRBD1; abundance: NA; CDR3aa: CASSLDPRTGGRWTEAFF; CDR3nt: TGCGCCAGCAGCTTGGATCCTAGGACAGGGGGCAGATGGACTGAAGCTTTCTTT